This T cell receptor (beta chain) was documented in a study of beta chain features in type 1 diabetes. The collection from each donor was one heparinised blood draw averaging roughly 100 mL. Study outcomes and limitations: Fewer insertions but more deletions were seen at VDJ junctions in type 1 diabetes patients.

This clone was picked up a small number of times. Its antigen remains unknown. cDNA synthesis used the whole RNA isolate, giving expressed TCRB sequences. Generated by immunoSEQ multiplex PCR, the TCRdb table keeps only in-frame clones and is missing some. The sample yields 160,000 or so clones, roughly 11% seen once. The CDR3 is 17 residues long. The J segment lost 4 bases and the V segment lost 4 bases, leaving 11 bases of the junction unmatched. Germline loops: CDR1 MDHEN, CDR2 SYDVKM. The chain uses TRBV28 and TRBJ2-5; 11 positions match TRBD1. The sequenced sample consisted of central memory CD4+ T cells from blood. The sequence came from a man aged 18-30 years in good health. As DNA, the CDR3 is TGTGCCAGCAGTTCCTTTGGACAGGGGGCGAAGGGAGAGACCCAGTACTTC. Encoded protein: CASSSFGQGAKGETQYF.